This T cell receptor beta chain stems from a study of response to subunit inactivated influenza vaccine. MiXCR, applied by TCRdb to the RT-PCR reads, yields one record per CDR3 protein. The sample consists of about 500,000 distinct CDR3 sequences, approximately 16% of them appearing once. V was shortened by 0 bases and J by 9 bases, with 12 bases between the two germline ends. The CDR3 length is 13 residues. From germline, CDR1 is SGDLS and CDR2 YYNGEE. This clonotype was detected a few times. Its target is unknown. Points from the study as a whole: T cells newly recruited by each seasonal influenza vaccination are few, the authors suggested.

The chain employs TRBV9 and TRBJ1-1; D unresolved. The sequencing used CD4+ T cells sorted from PBMCs, collected around 25 months after vaccination. This receptor was taken from a man aged 45 to 75 who received an inactivated influenza vaccine. CDR3 sequence reads: CASSVGPGAQAFF. In DNA, the CDR3 is TGTGCCAGCAGCGTAGGGCCGGGAGCCCAAGCTTTCTTT.